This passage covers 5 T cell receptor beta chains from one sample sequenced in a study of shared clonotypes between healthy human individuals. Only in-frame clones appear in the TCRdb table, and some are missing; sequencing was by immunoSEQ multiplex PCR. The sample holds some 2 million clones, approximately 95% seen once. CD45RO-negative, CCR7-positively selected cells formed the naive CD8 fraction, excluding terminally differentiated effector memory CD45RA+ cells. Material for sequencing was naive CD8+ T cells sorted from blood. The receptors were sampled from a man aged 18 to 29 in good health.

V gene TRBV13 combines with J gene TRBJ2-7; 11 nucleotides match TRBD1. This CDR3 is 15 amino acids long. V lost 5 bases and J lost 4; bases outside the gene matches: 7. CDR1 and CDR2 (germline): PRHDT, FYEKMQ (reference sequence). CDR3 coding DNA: TGTGCCAGCAGCACCAGGACAGGGGGCCGGTACGAGCAGTACTTC. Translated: CASSTRTGGRYEQYF.

In nucleotides, the CDR3 is TGCGCCAGCAGCCAGGAGACAGGGGGCGGTATCTATGGCTACACCTTC. Residues: CASSQETGGGIYGYTF. V gene TRBV4-3 combines with J gene TRBJ1-2, with 10 nucleotides matching TRBD1. Germline CDR1 LGHNA, CDR2 YSLEER. The CDR3 is made up of 16 amino acids. V trimming: 3 bases; J trimming: 4 bases; junction bases outside the gene matches: 8.

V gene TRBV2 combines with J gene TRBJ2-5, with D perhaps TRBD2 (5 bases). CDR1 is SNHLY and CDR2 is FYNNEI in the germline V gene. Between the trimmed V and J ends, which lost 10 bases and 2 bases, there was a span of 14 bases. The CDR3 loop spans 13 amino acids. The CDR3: CATAGTSQETQYF. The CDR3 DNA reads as TGTGCCACAGCAGGTACTAGTCAAGAGACCCAGTACTTC.

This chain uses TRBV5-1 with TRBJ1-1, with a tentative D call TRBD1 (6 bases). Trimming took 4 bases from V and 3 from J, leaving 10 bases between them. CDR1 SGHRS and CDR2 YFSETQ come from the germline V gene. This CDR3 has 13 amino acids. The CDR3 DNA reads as TGCGCCAGCAGCACGGGACAAGACACTGAAGCTTTCTTT. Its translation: CASSTGQDTEAFF.

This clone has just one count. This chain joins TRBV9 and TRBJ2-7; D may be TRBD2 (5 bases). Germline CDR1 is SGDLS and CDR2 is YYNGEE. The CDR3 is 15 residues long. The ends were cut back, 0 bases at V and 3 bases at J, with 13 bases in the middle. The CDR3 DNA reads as TGTGCCAGCAGCGTAGGGGGTGCGGCGGGCTACGAGCAGTACTTC. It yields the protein CASSVGGAAGYEQYF.